Listed here are 21 T cell receptor beta chains from one sample, sequenced in a study of prognosis after radiotherapy for stage I lung cancer. With two-round multiplex PCR, TCR beta CDR3 sequences were amplified from genomic DNA. Round-one PCR had primers specific to each TRBV and TRBJ gene. One entry per CDR3 protein, called by TCRdb with MiXCR from the multiplex PCR reads. Of around 56,000 distinct CDR3 sequences listed, 26% are singletons. The sample consisted of PBMCs, taken before or after stereotactic body radiation therapy (not recorded which). These receptors all come from a donor of 50 years or more with non-small cell lung cancer.

The sample holds many counts of this clonotype. V and J are TRBV30 and TRBJ1-1; D remains unclear. Germline CDR1 reads GTSNPN; CDR2 reads SVGIG (reference sequence). This CDR3 spans 11 amino acids. V gave up 2 bases and J gave up 7 bases, with 8 bases separating them. The CDR3 nucleotides are TGTGCCTGGAGTATAAGGGATGAAGCTTTCTTT. Its translation is CAWSIRDEAFF.

A remark on this clonotype: A read error may be the cause here, since a much bigger clone is one base away. CDR3 residues: CASRTGGSGNTIYF. The CDR3 bases are TGTGCCAGCCGCACAGGGGGCAGTGGAAACACCATATATTTT. This rearrangement joins TRBV19 to TRBJ1-3, with TRBD1 matching over 9 bases. CDR3 length equals 14 residues. Germline V gives CDR1 LNHDA, CDR2 SQIVND (reference sequence). Trimming removed 9 bases from V and 3 bases from J; junction bases left unmatched: 6.

This clonotype was recorded at least ten times. The genes are TRBV3-1 and TRBJ1-2; D uncertain. There are 13 residues in the CDR3. With 2 bases removed from V and 8 bases from J, the gap between germline ends came to 12 bases. Germline values: CDR1 LGHDT, CDR2 YNNKEL (reference sequence). DNA of the CDR3: TGTGCCAGCAGCCAACGTGCGGCGCGAGGCTACACCTTC. It is translated as CASSQRAARGYTF.

There are many counts of this clonotype. V gene TRBV29-1 combines with J gene TRBJ1-2, with D perhaps matching TRBD1 (5 bases). CDR1 is SQVTM, CDR2 ANQGSEA, per germline. V lost 2 bases, J lost 6 bases, and 13 bases lay in between. The CDR3 runs to 13 residues. The DNA of the CDR3 is TGCAGCGTTGAATTACGGGGGGGTCATGGCTACACCTTC. This gives the protein CSVELRGGHGYTF.

There are many counts of this clonotype. This chain links TRBV9 with TRBJ2-1, with 8 bases identical to TRBD1. The germline CDR1 and CDR2 sequences are SGDLS and YYNGEE. This CDR3 comprises 12 residues. The trim removed 4 bases at V and 15 bases at J, leaving 9 bases unmatched. The CDR3 is CASSLGQGKMFF. Here the CDR3 DNA reads TGTGCCAGCAGCCTCGGACAGGGCAAGATGTTCTTC.

In its sample, this clonotype was seen many times. The chain carries TRBV10-3 and TRBJ2-3; 9 bases are a match to TRBD1. The CDR3 consists of 14 residues. J was trimmed by 5 bases and V by 4 bases; bases with no gene match: 4. In germline, CDR1 is ENHRY, CDR2 SYGVKD. CDR3 nucleotides: TGTGCCATCAGTGTGGACAGGGGACGAGATACGCAGTATTTT. Translating gives CAISVDRGRDTQYF.

With respect to this clonotype: One base separates it from a far larger clone, so it is likely a read error. As the CDR3 is not closed by the conserved phenylalanine or tryptophan, this likely results from a read error. The chain carries TRBV6-4 and TRBJ2-7; maybe TRBD1 (6 bases). V was trimmed by 6 bases and J by 6 bases, leaving 18 bases between them. From germline, CDR1 is MRHNA and CDR2 SNTAGT. The CDR3 has 14 residues. This chain's CDR3 is CASREVQGSSEQYL. The CDR3 DNA is TGTGCCAGCAGAGAGGTCCAGGGGTCTAGCGAGCAGTACCTC.

This clonotype ranks as medium-sized. The chain has TRBV6-1 and TRBJ1-6, with TRBD1 matching 9 bases. CDR3 length: 16 residues. Trimming removed 5 bases from V and 7 bases from J; junction bases left unmatched: 9. The V gene's germline CDR1 is MNHNS and CDR2 SASEGT. CDR3 loop: CASSQRTGDGNSPLHF. In DNA, the CDR3 is TGTGCCAGCAGTCAACGGACAGGGGATGGGAATTCACCCCTCCACTTT.

The V call is TRBV12-3 or TRBV12-4, the J call TRBJ2-1, with 9 positions matching TRBD1. This CDR3 is built from 17 residues. Losses at the gene ends were 5 bases for V and 4 bases for J; bases not matched to a gene: 12. The CDR3 bases are TGTGCCAGCAGTACCCGCTGGACAGGGGCCGGTTACAATGAGCAGTTCTTC. This sequence encodes CASSTRWTGAGYNEQFF.

This chain links TRBV3-1 with TRBJ2-5; D unresolved. Germline CDR1 LGHDT, CDR2 YNNKEL (reference sequence). The V gene lost 2 bases and the J gene lost 7 bases, with 17 bases spanning the gap. The CDR3 length is 15 residues. CDR3 in amino acids: CASSQWNILKGTQYF. The DNA for the CDR3 is TGTGCCAGCAGCCAATGGAATATCCTCAAGGGGACCCAGTACTTC.

This clonotype was detected many times. The chain couples TRBV6-2 or TRBV6-3 to TRBJ1-6; D perhaps matches TRBD1 (5 bases). V lost 6 bases and J lost 7, with 10 bases in between. Germline V CDR1 and CDR2: MNHEY, SVGEGT. This CDR3 is 13 amino acids long. The CDR3 loop is CASRGLKNSPLHF. In nucleotides, the CDR3 is TGTGCCAGCAGGGGACTGAAAAATTCACCCCTCCACTTT.

The sample holds many counts of this clonotype. The chain carries TRBV2 and TRBJ1-6; D is uncertain. The germline CDR1 and CDR2 sequences are SNHLY and FYNNEI. There are 14 residues in the CDR3. V was cut by 6 bases and J by 10 bases, with 16 bases left in between. As DNA, the CDR3 is TGTGCCAGCAGGCCGGACGCTGCCCGATCACCCCTCCACTTT. Translated, it gives CASRPDAARSPLHF.

This clonotype was found many times. This chain connects TRBV4-3 to TRBJ2-5, with D hard to call. CDR3 length equals 15 residues. The germline V gene encodes CDR1 LGHNA and CDR2 YSLEER. V lost 1 base and J lost 0, with 9 bases in between. The CDR3 loop reads CASSQGSADQETQYF. In nucleotides, the CDR3 is TGCGCCAGCAGCCAAGGGTCTGCGGACCAAGAGACCCAGTACTTC.

About this clonotype: Relative to the germline gene, one junction end is altered; a read error may explain this. The chain has TRBV19 and TRBJ1-6; no clear D. CDR3 length: 13 amino acids. Per germline, CDR1 LNHDA and CDR2 SQIVND (reference sequence). This CDR3 reads CASKEKANSPLNF. CDR3 nucleotide sequence: TGTGCCAGTAAGGAGAAAGCGAATTCACCCCTCAACTTT. The entire variable domain, with the rest obtained from reference TRBV19 and TRBJ1-6, is as follows: DGGITQSPKYLFRKEGQNVTLSCEQNLNHDAMYWYRQDPGQGLRLIYYSQIVNDFQKGDIAEGYSVSREKKESFPLTVTSAQKNPTAFYLCASKEKANSPLNFGNGTRLTVT.

This clonotype was counted many times. This chain links TRBV28 with TRBJ1-6; 8 bases map to TRBD1. This CDR3 is built from 14 residues. CDR1 is MDHEN and CDR2 is SYDVKM in the germline V gene. V lost 7 bases to trimming and J lost 10 bases; unmatched junction nucleotides: 9. The CDR3 spells CASNGQGVYSPLHF. The CDR3 nucleotides read TGTGCCAGCAACGGACAGGGTGTTTACTCACCCCTCCACTTT.

Sample share makes this clonotype medium-sized. This chain uses TRBV6-2 or TRBV6-3 with TRBJ2-1, with D possibly matching TRBD1 (6 bases). This CDR3 is 14 amino acids long. Germline CDR1 reads MNHEY; CDR2 reads SVGEGT. V lost 5 bases to trimming and J lost 6 bases, with 14 bases between them. This CDR3 is CASSLQGGGNEQFF. Written as DNA, the CDR3 is TGTGCCAGCAGTCTACAGGGTGGAGGCAATGAGCAGTTCTTC.

This clonotype has ten or more counts. The chain has TRBV3-1 and TRBJ2-5, with no clear D. Germline V gene data show CDR1 as LGHDT and CDR2 as YNNKEL (reference sequence). V shed 1 base and J shed 2 bases, with 8 bases lying between them. The CDR3 runs 14 residues. CDR3 coding DNA: TGTGCCAGCAGCCAAGCCCCGCTACAAGAGACCCAGTACTTC. As protein: CASSQAPLQETQYF.

There are many counts of this clonotype. The chain uses TRBV19 and TRBJ1-1; D is undetermined. The germline V and J ends were trimmed by 5 bases and 0 bases, with 13 bases remaining between them. This CDR3 comprises 15 residues. Germline V CDR1 and CDR2: LNHDA, SQIVND (reference sequence). CDR3 loop: CASSDPRHMNTEAFF. The CDR3 nucleotides are TGTGCCAGTAGTGACCCGCGGCACATGAACACTGAAGCTTTCTTT. The complete variable domain, with remaining parts taken from reference TRBV19 and TRBJ1-1, reads DGGITQSPKYLFRKEGQNVTLSCEQNLNHDAMYWYRQDPGQGLRLIYYSQIVNDFQKGDIAEGYSVSREKKESFPLTVTSAQKNPTAFYLCASSDPRHMNTEAFFGQGTRLTVV.

The chain employs TRBV19 and TRBJ2-7; D is possibly TRBD2 (6 bases). From germline, CDR1 is LNHDA and CDR2 SQIVND (reference sequence). The ends were cut back, 6 bases at V and 0 bases at J, with 15 bases in the middle. The CDR3 is made up of 15 amino acids. The CDR3 DNA is TGTGCCAGTAGGTTCGGGTGGGGGGACTCCTACGAGCAGTACTTC. The encoded protein is CASRFGWGDSYEQYF.

As regards this clonotype: This could be a read error, since a much larger clone is one nucleotide away. DNA of the CDR3: TGTGCCTGGAGAGACACACGGGGCTTAACTGAAGCTTTCTTT. Translating gives CAWRDTRGLTEAFF. V gene TRBV30 combines with J gene TRBJ1-1, with D perhaps TRBD1 (5 bases). The CDR3 is made up of 14 amino acids. Germline V gene sequence: CDR1 GTSNPN, CDR2 SVGIG (reference sequence). Trimming took off 3 bases at V and 5 bases at J, with 16 bases between the two ends.

As concerns this clonotype: With a far larger clone one base away, a read error is the likely cause. This chain uses TRBV6-2 or TRBV6-3 with TRBJ2-7, with 9 bases that match TRBD1. The CDR3 has 13 amino acids. Trimming took 6 bases from V and 3 from J; bases not matched to a gene: 3. The V gene's germline CDR1 is MNHEY and CDR2 SVGEGT. CDR3 residues: CASRGQGYYEQYF. The CDR3 DNA sequence: TGTGCCAGCAGGGGACAGGGATACTACGAGCAGTACTTC.